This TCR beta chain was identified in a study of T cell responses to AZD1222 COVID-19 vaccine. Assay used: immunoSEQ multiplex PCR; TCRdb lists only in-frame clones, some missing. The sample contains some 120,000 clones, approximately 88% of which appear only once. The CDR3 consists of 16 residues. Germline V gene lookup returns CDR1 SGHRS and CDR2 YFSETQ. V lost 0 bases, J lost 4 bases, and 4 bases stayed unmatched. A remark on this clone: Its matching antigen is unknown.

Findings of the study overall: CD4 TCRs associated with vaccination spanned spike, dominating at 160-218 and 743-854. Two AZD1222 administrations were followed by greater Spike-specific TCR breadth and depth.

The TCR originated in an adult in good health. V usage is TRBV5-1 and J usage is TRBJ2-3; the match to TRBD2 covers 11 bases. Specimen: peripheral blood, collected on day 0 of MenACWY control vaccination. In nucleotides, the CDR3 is TGCGCCAGCAGCTTGGGACTAGCGGGAAGCGCAGATACGCAGTATTTT. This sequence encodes CASSLGLAGSADTQYF.